The rows below give T cell receptor beta chains drawn from one sample of a study of regulatory T cells in long-lasting Graves disease. Each CDR3 protein is one row after TCRdb ran MiXCR on the multiplex PCR reads. The table lists around 480,000 distinct CDR3 sequences, roughly 15% of them singletons. These data also formed part of another study, on T cells in Graves' hyperthyroidism and ophthalmopathy.

Specimen: peripheral blood mononuclear cells (PBMCs), collected at new diagnosis, from a patient treated with antithyroid drugs. The source of these receptors is a man aged 40-49 years with Graves disease. CDR3s include the opening cysteine and the closing phenylalanine or tryptophan. D genes are given only for firm matches. Expanded clones get a size class; other rows say once, few or many, or leave the size out.

v_gene	abundance	j_gene	d_gene	CDR3nt	CDR3aa
TRBV3-1	many	TRBJ2-2	TRBD2	TGTGCCAGCAGCCACGGGGGGAGATACACCGGGGAGCTGTTTTTT	CASSHGGRYTGELFF
TRBV2	few	TRBJ2-1	TRBD2	TGTGCCACCAGTCCGGGACTAGCGTTGAATGAGCAGTTCTTC	CATSPGLALNEQFF
TRBV3-1	many	TRBJ1-3	-	TGTGCCAGCAGGCACGGAGGGAACACCATACATTTT	CASRHGGNTIHF
TRBV12-3/TRBV12-4	many	TRBJ2-6	TRBD1	TGTGCCAGCAGCCCTGACAGGGCTGGGGCCAACGTCCTGACTTTC	CASSPDRAGANVLTF
TRBV24-1	many	TRBJ2-3	-	TGTGCCACCAAAGTCCTATATACGCAGTATTTT	CATKVLYTQYF
TRBV5-6	few	TRBJ2-1	TRBD1	TGTGCCAGCAGCTCTTGGACAGGGGGCGAATTCTTC	CASSSWTGGEFF
TRBV5-1	many	TRBJ2-7	-	TGTGCCAGCAGCTTATACGGTCTGTCCTACGAGCAGTACTTC	CASSLYGLSYEQYF
TRBV20-1	many	TRBJ2-1	TRBD1	TGCAGTGCACCTCCCTACAGGGGGTCTTACAATGAGCAGTTCTTC	CSAPPYRGSYNEQFF
TRBV12-3/TRBV12-4	few	TRBJ2-6	TRBD1	TGTGCCAGCAGTTTAGGACAGGGTACCCCTGGGGCCAACGTCCTGACTTTC	CASSLGQGTPGANVLTF
TRBV5-1	many	TRBJ2-7	TRBD1	TGCGCCAGCAGCTCCCAGGGGGAGTCCTACGAGCAGTACTTC	CASSSQGESYEQYF
TRBV27	few	TRBJ1-2	TRBD1	TGTGCCAGCAGTAGCCTCCGGGACAGGGAATGTCTCACCTTC	CASSSLRDRECLTF
TRBV5-1	-	TRBJ2-7	TRBD2	TGCGCCAGCAGCCCGGGGACTAGCGGGAACTCCTACGAGCAGTACTTC	CASSPGTSGNSYEQYF
TRBV19	-	TRBJ2-1	-	TGTGCCAGCCCCTCGGAGAGCGATGAGCAGTTCTTC	CASPSESDEQFF
TRBV20-1	-	TRBJ2-1	-	TGCAGTGCTAGTATCGGTCGCTCCTACAATGAGCAGTTCTTC	CSASIGRSYNEQFF
TRBV2	many	TRBJ1-5	TRBD1	TGTGCCAGCAGTTATGACAGGGGCAAACAGCCCCAGCATTTT	CASSYDRGKQPQHF
TRBV30	many	TRBJ2-1	TRBD1	TGTGCCTGGAACCCCAGGGGGTTCTCCTACAATGAGCAGTTCTTC	CAWNPRGFSYNEQFF
TRBV10-3	few	TRBJ2-3	-	TGTGCCTCCAAGGACGGGCCAGCCACAGATACGCAGTATTTT	CASKDGPATDTQYF
TRBV7-2	few	TRBJ2-2	TRBD1	TGTGCCAGCAGCTTAGCGCCCGGACAGGTTGTCACCGGGGAGCTGTTTTTT	CASSLAPGQVVTGELFF
TRBV7-2	-	TRBJ2-1	TRBD1	TGTGCCAGCAGCCCGAAGACAGGGGGCTTTGAGCAGTTCTTC	CASSPKTGGFEQFF
TRBV7-9	-	TRBJ1-4	TRBD1	TGTGCCAGCAGCCGGGGACAGGGTCACGAAAAACTGTTTTTT	CASSRGQGHEKLFF
TRBV28	many	TRBJ1-1	TRBD1	TGTGCCAGCAGTTTTTGGCACAGGGGGATGAACACTGAAGCTTTCTTT	CASSFWHRGMNTEAFF
TRBV4-1	-	TRBJ2-3	TRBD1	TGCGCCAGCAGCCAATACGACAGGGGGCTGTCCGATACGCAGTATTTT	CASSQYDRGLSDTQYF
TRBV4-1	many	TRBJ1-2	-	TGCGCCAGCAGCCAAGATCAGGGCCAGATATATGGCTACACCTTC	CASSQDQGQIYGYTF
TRBV28	many	TRBJ1-2	-	TGTGCCAGCAGTTTCCACTATGGCTACACCTTC	CASSFHYGYTF